Included here is one TCR beta chain sequence, with context. No antigen is known for it. This sample stems from a study of shared clonotypes between healthy human individuals. CDR1 and CDR2 from the germline V gene are MGHDK and SYGVNS. The ends lost 6 bases at V and 6 bases at J; junction bases unmatched: 6. The length of the CDR3 is 14 residues. Memory CD4+ cells were the fraction left after CD45RA+ naive selection. Evenly divided among several immunoSEQ plates was the genomic DNA of each subset. Only in-frame clones appear in the TCRdb table, and some are missing; sequencing was by immunoSEQ multiplex PCR. The table lists about 1 million clones, 65% to 80% of them singletons, with 1.4% to 1.5% in the top ten. Points from the study as a whole: Approximately 5.1% was the fraction of naive CD4 clonotypes found shared across several donors.

The chain employs TRBV25-1 and TRBJ2-2; 8 bases agree with TRBD2. The source material was memory CD4+ T cells sorted from blood. Documented subset: CD45RA-negative fraction. This receptor was taken from a man aged 18 to 29 in good health. The CDR3 protein is CASREAGVAGELFF. The CDR3 region has the DNA TGTGCCAGCAGAGAAGCGGGAGTTGCCGGGGAGCTGTTTTTT.